Shown below are 22 T cell receptor beta chains from a single sample sequenced in a study of cytomegalovirus exposure and HLA in healthy donors. Primers for the PCR totalled 60 Vbeta and 13 Jbeta. Repertoires were generated with immunoSEQ multiplex PCR, while TCRdb's copy carries only in-frame clones and drops some. The repertoire holds 100,000 to 150,000 clones, with approximately 80% as singletons. Sequences were obtained from PBMCs. The receptors were gathered from a female donor in good health and CMV-seropositive.

The V gene is TRBV5-4, the J gene TRBJ2-3, with TRBD2 matching 9 bases. In germline, CDR1 is SGHNT, CDR2 YYREEE (reference sequence). V was pared by 4 bases and J by 4 bases, with 10 bases of the junction left unmatched. This CDR3 has 16 residues. In DNA, the CDR3 is TGTGCCAGCAGCCGCGGGGGGGCCGAAGAGGCAGATACGCAGTATTTT. Translation gives CASSRGGAEEADTQYF.

This clone was observed once. The chain uses TRBV29-1 and TRBJ1-1; D is uncertain. Germline CDR1 is SQVTM and CDR2 is ANQGSEA. The CDR3 covers 12 residues. V was pared by 2 bases and J by 1 base, with 5 bases between. In DNA form, the CDR3 reads TGCAGCGTTGAAACAAGGAACACTGAAGCTTTCTTT. Its protein product is CSVETRNTEAFF.

The rearrangement links TRBV30 to TRBJ2-5, with D hard to call. CDR1 is GTSNPN and CDR2 is SVGIG in the germline V gene (reference sequence). The V and J ends lost 2 bases and 1 base respectively, with 8 bases between them. The CDR3 extends over 13 amino acids. CDR3 residues: CAWSIVSQETQYF. The CDR3 DNA sequence: TGTGCCTGGAGTATCGTTAGCCAAGAGACCCAGTACTTC.

This chain uses TRBV6-1 with TRBJ2-7, with TRBD2 as a possible D gene (7 bases). CDR1 and CDR2 (germline): MNHNS, SASEGT. Deletions cut 6 bases from V and 2 bases from J, with 17 bases between. The CDR3 totals 15 residues. In DNA, the CDR3 is TGTGCCAGCAGCTTCGCGAAGGGGGGGACCTACGAGCAGTACTTC. It codes for CASSFAKGGTYEQYF.

The V call is TRBV2, the J call TRBJ2-1; the match to TRBD1 covers 7 bases. The CDR3 loop spans 16 amino acids. With V trimmed by 6 bases and J by 7 bases, 15 bases remained unmatched. Germline-derived CDR1 and CDR2 are SNHLY and FYNNEI. DNA of the CDR3: TGTGCCAGCAGGACCCCCCCCGGACAGGATGGGAATGAGCAGTTCTTC. Amino acids: CASRTPPGQDGNEQFF.

The gene calls are TRBV19 and TRBJ2-7; 8 bases align to TRBD1. Looked up from germline, CDR1 is LNHDA and CDR2 is SQIVND (reference sequence). The CDR3 runs 14 residues. Trimming took 7 bases from V and 5 from J; bases not matched to a gene: 10. The chain's CDR3 is CASTGQGGRNEQYF. In DNA, the CDR3 is TGTGCCAGTACAGGACAGGGTGGAAGAAACGAGCAGTACTTC.

The chain couples TRBV5-4 to TRBJ2-5; TRBD2 matches at 11 bases. Germline-derived CDR1 and CDR2 are SGHNT and YYREEE (reference sequence). The CDR3 totals 17 residues. Unmatched junction bases numbered 12, after V lost 4 bases and J lost 4 bases. CDR3: CASSRPTSGGPGETQYF. The CDR3 bases are TGTGCCAGCAGCCGTCCTACTAGCGGGGGACCGGGAGAGACCCAGTACTTC.

The CDR3 sequence: CAWSVPREGTEAFF. In nucleotides, the CDR3 is TGTGCCTGGAGTGTACCCAGGGAAGGGACTGAAGCTTTCTTT. J is TRBJ1-1 and V is TRBV30; D is possibly TRBD1 (5 bases). CDR1 is GTSNPN and CDR2 is SVGIG in the germline V gene (reference sequence). This CDR3 is built from 14 residues. V lost 0 bases and J lost 5, with 13 bases in between.

The rearrangement joins TRBV2 to TRBJ1-1, with 7 nucleotides matching TRBD1. V trimming: 8 bases; J trimming: 10 bases; junction bases outside the gene matches: 16. Germline V gene data show CDR1 as SNHLY and CDR2 as FYNNEI. The CDR3 loop spans 14 amino acids. CDR3 DNA sequence: TGTGCCAGCGCCTCTATAATGACAGGGATGCGAGCTTTCTTT. This translates into CASASIMTGMRAFF.

The chain employs TRBV6-4 and TRBJ1-2, with TRBD1 matching over 7 bases. The germline V gene encodes CDR1 MRHNA and CDR2 SNTAGT. The CDR3 spans 13 residues. Trimming cost V 5 bases and J 8 bases; bases outside gene matches: 8. The chain's CDR3 is CASSPTGFRGYTF. DNA for the CDR3: TGTGCCAGCAGTCCGACAGGGTTCCGCGGCTACACCTTC.

The chain joins TRBV6-6 to TRBJ2-7, with 7 nucleotides matching TRBD1. Germline V gene data show CDR1 as MNHNY and CDR2 as SVGAGI (reference sequence). The CDR3 is 13 residues long. The J segment lost 7 bases and the V segment lost 4 bases, leaving 7 bases of the junction unmatched. As DNA, the CDR3 is TGTGCCAGCAGTTCGGGACAGTACCTAGAGCAGTACTTC. Translating gives CASSSGQYLEQYF.

V gene TRBV6-6 combines with J gene TRBJ1-3; 7 positions agree with TRBD1. Trimming took 8 bases from V and 0 from J; bases not matched to a gene: 10. The CDR3 is made up of 16 amino acids. Germline CDR1 reads MNHNY; CDR2 reads SVGAGI (reference sequence). CDR3 in DNA: TGTGCCAGCTCTCTACAGGGGCCCTTCTCTGGAAACACCATATATTTT. It translates to CASSLQGPFSGNTIYF.

The chain couples TRBV5-1 to TRBJ1-6, with 9 bases identical to TRBD1. The CDR3 has 14 residues. The ends lost 4 bases at V and 8 bases at J; junction bases unmatched: 4. In germline, CDR1 is SGHRS, CDR2 YFSETQ. The DNA of the CDR3 is TGCGCCAGCAGCGGGACAGGGAAAGATTCACCCCTCCACTTT. This encodes CASSGTGKDSPLHF.

The table lists this clone with a few counts. The V and J genes are TRBV28 and TRBJ2-5, with TRBD2 matching 14 bases. The CDR3 consists of 15 residues. The germline CDR1 and CDR2 sequences are MDHEN and SYDVKM. J was trimmed by 5 bases and V by 4 bases; bases with no gene match: 3. As DNA, the CDR3 is TGTGCCAGCAGTTCCCGACTAGCGGGGGGGGAGACCCAGTACTTC. This sequence encodes CASSSRLAGGETQYF.

The chain joins TRBV2 to TRBJ1-4; TRBD1 aligns across 8 bases. CDR3 length: 17 amino acids. Germline-derived CDR1 and CDR2 are SNHLY and FYNNEI. V dropped 3 bases and J dropped 8; count of bases not matched to a gene: 14. The CDR3 region is CASSDPGTTGEEEKLFF. The CDR3 DNA reads as TGTGCCAGCAGTGATCCCGGCACGACAGGGGAAGAAGAAAAACTGTTTTTT.

This clone has more than one count but fewer than ten. The chain joins TRBV7-9 to TRBJ1-2; maybe TRBD1 (6 bases). The CDR3 runs 13 residues. Germline assignment: CDR1 SEHNR and CDR2 FQNEAQ (reference sequence). The germline V and J ends were trimmed by 5 bases and 8 bases, with 15 bases remaining between them. CDR3 sequence (DNA): TGTGCCAGCAGCCAGAGAACAGGGTACGGCTACACCTTC. This sequence encodes CASSQRTGYGYTF.

The gene calls are TRBV28 and TRBJ1-3; tentatively, D is TRBD1 (5 bases). Trimming took off 7 bases at V and 1 base at J, with 17 bases between the two ends. This CDR3 spans 16 amino acids. The germline gives CDR1 MDHEN, CDR2 SYDVKM. CDR3 sequence (DNA): TGTGCCAGCAATGCATGGACGGGGGTTTCTGGAAACACCATATATTTT. This sequence encodes CASNAWTGVSGNTIYF.

The gene calls are TRBV27 and TRBJ2-5; TRBD2 matches at 7 bases. Trimming took 2 bases from V and 5 from J; bases not matched to a gene: 5. This CDR3 contains 14 residues. Germline CDR1 MNHEY, CDR2 SMNVEV (reference sequence). The DNA of the CDR3 is TGTGCCAGCAGTTTAGGGGGAGGGAGTGAGACCCAGTACTTC. Amino acids: CASSLGGGSETQYF.

The chain recombines TRBV5-1 with TRBJ2-1, with a tentative D call TRBD2 (5 bases). The length of the CDR3 is 15 residues. V lost 7 bases and J 0 bases, leaving 14 bases between the germline ends. The germline gives CDR1 SGHRS, CDR2 YFSETQ. This CDR3 is CASQVEGSSYNEQFF. The CDR3 DNA follows: TGCGCCAGCCAAGTAGAGGGTAGCTCCTACAATGAGCAGTTCTTC.

The chain recombines TRBV5-1 with TRBJ2-6; 10 bases fit TRBD2. This CDR3 is 19 amino acids long. The V gene's germline CDR1 is SGHRS and CDR2 YFSETQ. V trimming: 0 bases; J trimming: 0 bases; junction bases outside the gene matches: 6. The CDR3 bases are TGCGCCAGCAGCTTGGGGCTAGCGGGGGCCTACTCTGGGGCCAACGTCCTGACTTTC. Amino acids: CASSLGLAGAYSGANVLTF. The entire variable domain, with the rest obtained from reference TRBV5-1 and TRBJ2-6, is as follows: KAGVTQTPRYLIKTRGQQVTLSCSPISGHRSVSWYQQTPGQGLQFLFEYFSETQRNKGNFPGRFSGRQFSNSRSEMNVSTLELGDSALYLCASSLGLAGAYSGANVLTFGAGSRLTVL.

This clone was recorded only once. The rearrangement joins TRBV5-4 to TRBJ2-7, with TRBD1 identical over 7 bases. The V segment lost 0 bases and the J segment 2 bases; nucleotides outside the gene matches: 2. CDR1 is SGHNT and CDR2 is YYREEE in the germline V gene (reference sequence). The CDR3 covers 14 residues. This chain's CDR3 is CASSLEGGTYEQYF. The CDR3 DNA reads as TGTGCCAGCAGCTTGGAAGGGGGCACCTACGAGCAGTACTTC. The full variable domain, its missing parts supplied by reference TRBV5-4 and TRBJ2-7, is ETGVTQSPTHLIKTRGQQVTLRCSSQSGHNTVSWYQQALGQGPQFIFQYYREEENGRGNFPPRFSGLQFPNYSSELNVNALELDDSALYLCASSLEGGTYEQYFGPGTRLTVT.

This clone was found once. The rearrangement joins TRBV21-1 to TRBJ2-7; TRBD2 reflects the table's D call only, with no check against the DNA. TRBV21-1 is described as a pseudogene. This CDR3 spans 15 amino acids. CDR3 sequence (DNA): TGTGCCAGCAGCGCTTCCGGGAAATCAGCCTACGAGCAGTACTTC. Translating gives CASSASGKSAYEQYF.